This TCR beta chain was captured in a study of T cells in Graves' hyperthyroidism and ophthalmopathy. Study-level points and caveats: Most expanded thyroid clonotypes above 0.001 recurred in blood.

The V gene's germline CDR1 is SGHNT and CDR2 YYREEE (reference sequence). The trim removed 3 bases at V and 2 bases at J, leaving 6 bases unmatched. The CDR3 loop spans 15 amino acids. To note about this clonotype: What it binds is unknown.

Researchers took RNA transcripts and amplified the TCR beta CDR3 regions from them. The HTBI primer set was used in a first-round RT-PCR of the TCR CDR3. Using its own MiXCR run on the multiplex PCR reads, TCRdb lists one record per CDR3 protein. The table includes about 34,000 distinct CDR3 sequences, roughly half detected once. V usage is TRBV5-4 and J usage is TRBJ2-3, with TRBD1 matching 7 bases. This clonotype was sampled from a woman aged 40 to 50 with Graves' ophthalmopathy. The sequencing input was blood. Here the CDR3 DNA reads TGTGCCAGCAGCTCCGGACAGGAACACACAGATACGCAGTATTTT. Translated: CASSSGQEHTDTQYF.